Sequencing of this TCR beta chain was carried out in a study of CD8 T cells in Susac syndrome. CDR3 length: 17 residues. Trimming cost V 5 bases and J 5 bases, with 20 bases left between them. Germline assignment: CDR1 SGHRS and CDR2 YFSETQ. Reverse transcription of roughly 0.5 to 1 ug RNA was performed with random hexamers. MiXCR, applied by TCRdb to the immunoSEQ multiplex PCR reads, yields one record per CDR3 protein. Of about 120,000 distinct CDR3 sequences in the sample, roughly 92% were seen once. Sequences were obtained from CD4+ T cells from PBMCs. This receptor was obtained from a human donor in good health. This chain links TRBV5-1 with TRBJ1-6; tentatively, D is TRBD1 (5 bases). In DNA, the CDR3 is TGCGCCAGCAGTTTGTGGTCAAGGGGCACGGATAATTCACCCCTCCACTTT. It yields the protein CASSLWSRGTDNSPLHF.